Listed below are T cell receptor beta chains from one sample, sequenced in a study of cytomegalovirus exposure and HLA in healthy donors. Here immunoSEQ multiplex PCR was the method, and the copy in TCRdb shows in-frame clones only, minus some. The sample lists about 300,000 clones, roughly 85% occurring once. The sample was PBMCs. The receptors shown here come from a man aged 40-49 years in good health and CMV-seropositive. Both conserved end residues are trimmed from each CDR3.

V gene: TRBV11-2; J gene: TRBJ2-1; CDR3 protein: ASSFGGSFYNEQF
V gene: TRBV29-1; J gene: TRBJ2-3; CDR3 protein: SVEGDLTSGNADTQY
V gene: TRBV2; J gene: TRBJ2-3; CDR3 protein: ASSDGVTDTQY
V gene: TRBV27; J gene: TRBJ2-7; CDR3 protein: ASSTYRGSHYEQY
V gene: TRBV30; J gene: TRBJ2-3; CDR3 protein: AWSVTGGGTDTQY
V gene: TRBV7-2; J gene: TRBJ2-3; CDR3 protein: ASSLAWEDTQY
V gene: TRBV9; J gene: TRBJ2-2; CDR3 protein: ASSVARGQGNTGELF
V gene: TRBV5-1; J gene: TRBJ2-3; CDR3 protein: ASRPLASGYTDTQY
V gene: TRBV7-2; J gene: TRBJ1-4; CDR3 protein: ASSYGQVDEKLF
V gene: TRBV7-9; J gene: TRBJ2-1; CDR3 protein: ASSASGRPSYNEQF
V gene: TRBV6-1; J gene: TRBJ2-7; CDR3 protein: ASSPWGLHEQY
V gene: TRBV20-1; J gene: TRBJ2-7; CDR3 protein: SARREKPPY
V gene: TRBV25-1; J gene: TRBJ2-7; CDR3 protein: ASTSVGLYEQY
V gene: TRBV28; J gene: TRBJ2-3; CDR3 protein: ASGVLGLHTDTQY
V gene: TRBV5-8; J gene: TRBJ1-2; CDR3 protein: ASSWIWGPGYT
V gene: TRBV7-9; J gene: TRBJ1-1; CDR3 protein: ASSSVPGQPTNTEAF
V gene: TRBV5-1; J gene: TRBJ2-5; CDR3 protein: ASSPLAGQRETQY
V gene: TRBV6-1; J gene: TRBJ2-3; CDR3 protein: ASSLQGSTDTQY
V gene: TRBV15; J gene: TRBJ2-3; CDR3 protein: ATSRVTGTDTQY
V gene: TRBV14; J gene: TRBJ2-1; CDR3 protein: ASSPLTAGNNEQF
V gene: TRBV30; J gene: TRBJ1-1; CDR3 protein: AWAVQGAEAF
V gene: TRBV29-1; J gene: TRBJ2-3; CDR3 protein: SVEVGGRASSTDTQY
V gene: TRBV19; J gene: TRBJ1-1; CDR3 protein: ASSIGGNTEAF
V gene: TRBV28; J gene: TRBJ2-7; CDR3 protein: ASSLGGQGKQY
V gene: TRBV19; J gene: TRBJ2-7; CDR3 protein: ASSPTGLNEQY
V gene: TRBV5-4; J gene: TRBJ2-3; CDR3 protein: ASSPGQGLTDTQY
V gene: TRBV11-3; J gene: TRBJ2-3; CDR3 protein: ASSFHTDTQY
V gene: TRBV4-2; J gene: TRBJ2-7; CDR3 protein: ASSPGRVEQY
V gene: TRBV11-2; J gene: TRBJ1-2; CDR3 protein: ASSLNTVNYGYT
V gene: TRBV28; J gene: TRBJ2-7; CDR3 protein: ASRPGTGGYEQY
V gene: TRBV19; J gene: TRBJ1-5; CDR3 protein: ATQGQGAFSNQPQH
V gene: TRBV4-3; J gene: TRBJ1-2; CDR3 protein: ASSPSNGRRGFNYGYT
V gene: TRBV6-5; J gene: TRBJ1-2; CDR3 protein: ASSPRTGFGYT
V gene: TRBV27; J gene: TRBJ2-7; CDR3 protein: ASSLTGSISYEQY
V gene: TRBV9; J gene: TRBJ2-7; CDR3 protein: ASSSRDLSYEQY
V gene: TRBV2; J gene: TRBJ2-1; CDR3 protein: ASSADPEQGEQF
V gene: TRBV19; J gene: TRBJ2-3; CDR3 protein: APRGGETQY
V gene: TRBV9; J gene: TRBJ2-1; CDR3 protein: ASSGRSGRSNEQF
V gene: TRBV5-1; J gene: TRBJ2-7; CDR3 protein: ASSLGLADEQY
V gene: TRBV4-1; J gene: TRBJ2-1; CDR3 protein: ASSQDTSSYNEQF
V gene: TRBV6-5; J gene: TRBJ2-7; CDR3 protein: ASRRTGEAYEQY
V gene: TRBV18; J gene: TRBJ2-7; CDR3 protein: ASSADSYEQY
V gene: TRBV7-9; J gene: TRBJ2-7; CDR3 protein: ASSSGQGSDEQY
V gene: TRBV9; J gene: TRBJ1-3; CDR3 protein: ASSARTGRGNTIY
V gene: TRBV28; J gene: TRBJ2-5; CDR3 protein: ASRPTSGPTPQETQY
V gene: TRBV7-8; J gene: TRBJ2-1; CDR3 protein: ASSSTPGLAGDEQF
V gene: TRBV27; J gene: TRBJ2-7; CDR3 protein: ASSFGAGGTYEQY
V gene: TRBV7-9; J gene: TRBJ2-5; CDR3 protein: SSSPLLTSGKYQETQY
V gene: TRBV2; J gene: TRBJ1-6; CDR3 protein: ASSPEGYSPLH
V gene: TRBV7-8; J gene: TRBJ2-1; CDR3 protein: ASSSRGLAGGNEQF
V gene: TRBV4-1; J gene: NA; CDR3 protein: ASSQPETGYEQY
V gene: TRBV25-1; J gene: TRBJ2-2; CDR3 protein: ASSEFPTKNTGELF
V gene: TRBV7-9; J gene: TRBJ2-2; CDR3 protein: ASSSSGRDTGELF
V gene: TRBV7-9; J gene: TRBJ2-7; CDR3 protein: ASSIGLANDEQY
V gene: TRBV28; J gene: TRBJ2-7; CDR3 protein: ASSFASVDEQY
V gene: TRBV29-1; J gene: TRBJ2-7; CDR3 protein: SVDTPGGSYEQY